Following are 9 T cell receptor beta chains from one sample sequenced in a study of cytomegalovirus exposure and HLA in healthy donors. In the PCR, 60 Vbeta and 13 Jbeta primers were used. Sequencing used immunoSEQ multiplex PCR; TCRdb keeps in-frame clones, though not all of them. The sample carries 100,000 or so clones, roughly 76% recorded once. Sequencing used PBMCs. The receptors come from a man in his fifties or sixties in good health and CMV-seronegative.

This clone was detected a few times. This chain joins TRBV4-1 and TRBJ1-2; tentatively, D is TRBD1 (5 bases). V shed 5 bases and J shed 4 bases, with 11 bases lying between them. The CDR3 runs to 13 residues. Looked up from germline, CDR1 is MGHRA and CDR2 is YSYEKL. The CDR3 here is CASSKTGLYGYTF. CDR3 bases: TGCGCCAGCAGCAAAACGGGACTCTATGGCTACACCTTC.

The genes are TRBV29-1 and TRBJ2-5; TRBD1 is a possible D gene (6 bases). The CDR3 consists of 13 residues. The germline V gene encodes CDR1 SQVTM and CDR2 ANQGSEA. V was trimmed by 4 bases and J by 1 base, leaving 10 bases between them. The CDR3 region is CSVVGGPQETQYF. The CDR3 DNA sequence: TGCAGCGTTGTTGGGGGCCCCCAAGAGACCCAGTACTTC.

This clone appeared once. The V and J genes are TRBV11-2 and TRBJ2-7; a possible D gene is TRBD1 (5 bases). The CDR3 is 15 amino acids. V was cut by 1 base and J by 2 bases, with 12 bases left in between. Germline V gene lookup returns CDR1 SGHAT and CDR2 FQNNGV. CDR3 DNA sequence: TGTGCCAGCAGCTTAGGGGGTGCAGGGCCCTACGAGCAGTACTTC. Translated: CASSLGGAGPYEQYF.

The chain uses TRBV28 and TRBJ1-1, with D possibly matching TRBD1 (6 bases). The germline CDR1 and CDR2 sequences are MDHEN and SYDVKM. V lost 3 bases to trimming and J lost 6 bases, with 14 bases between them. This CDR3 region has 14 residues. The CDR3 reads CASSFQGLLAEAFF. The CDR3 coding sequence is TGTGCCAGCAGTTTCCAGGGGCTCCTAGCTGAAGCTTTCTTT.

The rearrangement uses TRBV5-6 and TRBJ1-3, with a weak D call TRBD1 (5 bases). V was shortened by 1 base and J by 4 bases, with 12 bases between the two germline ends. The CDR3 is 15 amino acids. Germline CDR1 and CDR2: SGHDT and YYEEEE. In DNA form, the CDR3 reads TGTGCCAGCAGCTTGAGGACACCGGGCGGAAACACCATATATTTT. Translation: CASSLRTPGGNTIYF.

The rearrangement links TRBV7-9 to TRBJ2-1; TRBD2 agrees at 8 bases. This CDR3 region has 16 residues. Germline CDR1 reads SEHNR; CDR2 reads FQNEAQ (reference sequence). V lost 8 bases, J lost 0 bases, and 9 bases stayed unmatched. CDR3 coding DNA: TGTGCCAGCTCCCGACCTCTAGCGGGCTCCTACAATGAGCAGTTCTTC. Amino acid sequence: CASSRPLAGSYNEQFF.

CDR3 amino acids: CASSRQGGAHTEAFF. In DNA form, the CDR3 reads TGTGCCAGCAGTCGACAGGGGGGGGCACACACTGAAGCTTTCTTT. The chain links TRBV6-5 to TRBJ1-1, with 9 bases identical to TRBD1. Germline V gene data show CDR1 as MNHEY and CDR2 as SVGAGI. The CDR3 runs 15 residues. V was clipped by 5 bases and J by 3 bases; unmatched bases: 7.

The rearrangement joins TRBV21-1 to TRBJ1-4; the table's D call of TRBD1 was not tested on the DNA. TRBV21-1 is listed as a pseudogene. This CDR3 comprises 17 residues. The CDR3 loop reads CASSYRTVGPTNEKLFF. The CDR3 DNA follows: TGTGCCAGCAGTTATAGGACAGTCGGTCCAACTAATGAAAAACTGTTTTTT.

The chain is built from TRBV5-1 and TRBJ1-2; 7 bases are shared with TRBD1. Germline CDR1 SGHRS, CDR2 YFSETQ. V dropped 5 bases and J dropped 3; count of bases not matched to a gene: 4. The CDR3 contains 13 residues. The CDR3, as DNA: TGCGCCAGCAGACCCGACAGGGACTATGGCTACACCTTC. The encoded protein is CASRPDRDYGYTF.